The clone carrying this T cell receptor beta chain was found a few times. The antigen is unknown. The sample is drawn from a study of metastatic and nonmetastatic thyroid tumors. Study background: Malignant and benign thyroid patients had repertoires compared in peripheral blood and tumor or nodule tissue.

General study results and limits: For both blood and tumor, malignant thyroid tumors reportedly showed significantly higher TCR beta diversity than benign nodules did.

Thyroid surgery was preceded by no treatment in any patient. The V gene lost 7 bases and the J gene lost 6 bases, with 27 bases spanning the gap. This CDR3 comprises 17 residues. Per germline, CDR1 MNHNS and CDR2 SASEGT. Original methodology: A papillary thyroid cancer distant-metastasis classifier was built from CDR3 differences across clinicopathological groups. From the PCR reads, TCRdb re-called clones with MiXCR. The V and J calls and clone size are TCRdb's, not the authors'. This sample yields about 22,000 clones, of which roughly 36% are seen a single time; around a fifth belongs to the top ten.

The sequence was collected from a male donor with papillary thyroid cancer or a benign thyroid nodule (not recorded which). Some clones in this sample may be carry-over from other donors' samples. The chain couples TRBV6-1 to TRBJ1-1; tentatively, D is TRBD1 (5 bases). The sequencing input was blood. The DNA of the CDR3 is TGTGCCAGCACCCCGGGGCGGCAGGGCGGAAGACTGGCTGAAGCTTTCTTT. The encoded protein is CASTPGRQGGRLAEAFF.